This is a list of T cell receptor beta chains from one sample in a study of neurological immune-mediated disorders. MiXCR, run by TCRdb on the 5' RACE reads, gives a single entry per CDR3 protein. The data show more than 70,000 distinct CDR3 sequences, about 9.3% seen once. The sample consisted of PBMCs. These receptors came from a middle-aged man in good health. Each CDR3 is given with its conserved first and last residue. A D gene is named only where the DNA matches it firmly. Only some rows state a clone size, as once, few, many or a class for expanded clones.

DNA	CDR3	V	D	J	size
TGTGCCAGCTGTGACAGGGGCTATGGCTACACCTTC	CASCDRGYGYTF	TRBV12-3/TRBV12-4	TRBD1	TRBJ1-2	many
TGTGCCATCGGGACAGGATTGAACACTGAAGCTTTCTTT	CAIGTGLNTEAFF	TRBV10-3	TRBD1	TRBJ1-1	many
TGTGCCAGCAGCACGGGGACTAGCGGTGCCTACGAGCAGTACTTC	CASSTGTSGAYEQYF	TRBV7-2	TRBD2	TRBJ2-7	many
TGCGCCAGCAGCTTCGACATCAGGGTCAAAAACATTCAGTACTTC	CASSFDIRVKNIQYF	TRBV5-1	-	TRBJ2-4	many
TGCGCCAGCAGCTTGGTGGGACTAGCGGGAATCGGCGGGGAGCTGTTTTTT	CASSLVGLAGIGGELFF	TRBV5-1	TRBD2	TRBJ2-2	-
TGTGCCACCAGTGAGGGCTACCTTAACACCGGGGAGCTGTTTTTT	CATSEGYLNTGELFF	TRBV24-1	-	TRBJ2-2	many
TGTGCCAGCAGCTTTCGGGGAGAGAGGAGCTCTGGGGCCAACGTCCTGACTTTC	CASSFRGERSSGANVLTF	TRBV7-9	-	TRBJ2-6	many
TGTGCCAGCAGCCAAGGAAGTTCGGGGCCTAATTCACCCCTCCACTTT	CASSQGSSGPNSPLHF	TRBV4-2	-	TRBJ1-6	many
TGTGCCAGCAGCTTAGCCTTGACAGGGGGCTCCTACAATGAGCAGTTCTTC	CASSLALTGGSYNEQFF	TRBV13	TRBD1	TRBJ2-1	few
TGTGCCAGCAGCCCGGGACTAGCACTCGAGCAGTACTTC	CASSPGLALEQYF	TRBV7-9	TRBD2	TRBJ2-7	few
TGTGCCTGGAACTCCGGACAGGGTTCCTATGGCTACACCTTC	CAWNSGQGSYGYTF	TRBV30	TRBD1	TRBJ1-2	few
TGTGCCAGCAGCAGAGTCATGGACAGGGCGGTCTTCTTC	CASSRVMDRAVFF	TRBV6-5	TRBD1	TRBJ2-1	many
TGTGCCAGCAGGGGACTAGCGGGGGGCCGGACCTACAATGAGCAGTTCTTC	CASRGLAGGRTYNEQFF	TRBV12-3/TRBV12-4	TRBD2	TRBJ2-1	many
TGTGCCATCAGGGGACAGGGCCCAGGCCCCCGCATCTACGAGCAGTACTTC	CAIRGQGPGPRIYEQYF	TRBV10-3	TRBD1	TRBJ2-7	medium-sized
TGTGCCAGCAGCTCGACAGGGGGCGGCGAGCAGTACTTC	CASSSTGGGEQYF	TRBV7-3	TRBD1	TRBJ2-7	-
TGTGCCAGCAGTCCAAAAACAGGGGCGGGCAATCAGCCCCAGCATTTT	CASSPKTGAGNQPQHF	TRBV28	TRBD1	TRBJ1-5	many
TGTGCCTCTTCCGCCTTGACAGGGAAAGCTTTCTTT	CASSALTGKAFF	TRBV10-3	TRBD1	TRBJ1-1	many
TGTGGCAGCAGCTTATCTTGGGATACTAGCGGACAAGAGACCCAGTACTTC	CGSSLSWDTSGQETQYF	TRBV7-9	TRBD2	TRBJ2-5	-